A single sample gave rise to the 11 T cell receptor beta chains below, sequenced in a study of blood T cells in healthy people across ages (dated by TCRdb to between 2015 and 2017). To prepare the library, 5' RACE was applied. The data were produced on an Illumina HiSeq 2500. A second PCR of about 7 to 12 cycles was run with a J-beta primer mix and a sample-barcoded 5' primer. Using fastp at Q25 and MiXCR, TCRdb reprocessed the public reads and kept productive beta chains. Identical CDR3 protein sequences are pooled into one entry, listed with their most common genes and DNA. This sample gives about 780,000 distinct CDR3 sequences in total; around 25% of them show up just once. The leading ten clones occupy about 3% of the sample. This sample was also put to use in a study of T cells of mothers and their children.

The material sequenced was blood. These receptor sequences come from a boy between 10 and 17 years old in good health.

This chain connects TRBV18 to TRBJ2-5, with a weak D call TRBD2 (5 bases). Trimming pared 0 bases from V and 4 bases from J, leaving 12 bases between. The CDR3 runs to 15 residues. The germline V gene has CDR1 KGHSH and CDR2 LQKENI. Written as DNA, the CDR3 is TGTGCCAGCTCACCACCGGCTAGCCGCACAGAGACCCAGTACTTC. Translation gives CASSPPASRTETQYF.

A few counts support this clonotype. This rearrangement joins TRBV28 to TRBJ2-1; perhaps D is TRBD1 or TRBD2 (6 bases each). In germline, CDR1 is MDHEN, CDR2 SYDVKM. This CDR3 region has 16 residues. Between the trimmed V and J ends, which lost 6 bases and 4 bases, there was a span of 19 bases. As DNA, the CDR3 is TGTGCCAGCAGCCTGGCGGTCGGGGGCTCTTACAATGAGCAGTTCTTC. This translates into CASSLAVGGSYNEQFF.

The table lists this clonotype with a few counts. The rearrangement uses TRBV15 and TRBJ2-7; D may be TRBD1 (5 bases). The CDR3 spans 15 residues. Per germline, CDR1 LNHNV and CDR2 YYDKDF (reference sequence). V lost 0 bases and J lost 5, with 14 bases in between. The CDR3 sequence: CATSRDLDSRNEQYF. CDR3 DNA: TGTGCCACCAGCAGAGATTTAGACAGTCGGAACGAGCAGTACTTC.

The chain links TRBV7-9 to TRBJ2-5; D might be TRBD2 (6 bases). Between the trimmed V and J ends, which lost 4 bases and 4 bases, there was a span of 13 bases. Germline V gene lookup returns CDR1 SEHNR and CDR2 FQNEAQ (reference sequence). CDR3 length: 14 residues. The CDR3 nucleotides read TGTGCCAGCAGCTCCTCGGGACTTGCAGAGACCCAGTACTTC. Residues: CASSSSGLAETQYF.

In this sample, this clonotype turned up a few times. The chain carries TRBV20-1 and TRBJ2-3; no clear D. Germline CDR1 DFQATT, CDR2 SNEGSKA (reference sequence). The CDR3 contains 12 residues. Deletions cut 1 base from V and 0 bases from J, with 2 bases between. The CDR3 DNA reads TGCAGTGCTAGAGTTAGCACAGATACGCAGTATTTT. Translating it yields CSARVSTDTQYF.

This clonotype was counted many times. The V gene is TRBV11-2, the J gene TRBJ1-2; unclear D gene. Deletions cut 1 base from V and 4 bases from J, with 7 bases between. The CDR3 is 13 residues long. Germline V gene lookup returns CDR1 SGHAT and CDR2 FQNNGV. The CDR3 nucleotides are TGTGCCAGCAGCTTAGGGTTTAGCTATGGCTACACCTTC. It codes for CASSLGFSYGYTF.

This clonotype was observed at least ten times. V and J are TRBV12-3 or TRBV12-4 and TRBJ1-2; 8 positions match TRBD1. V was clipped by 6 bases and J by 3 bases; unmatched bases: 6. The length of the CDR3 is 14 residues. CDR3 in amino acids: CASSRGQGDYGYTF. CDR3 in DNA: TGTGCCAGCAGCAGAGGACAGGGAGACTATGGCTACACCTTC.

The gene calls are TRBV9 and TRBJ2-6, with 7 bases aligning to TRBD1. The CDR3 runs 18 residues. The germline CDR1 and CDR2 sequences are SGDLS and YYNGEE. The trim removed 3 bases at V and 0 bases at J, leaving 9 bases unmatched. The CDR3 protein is CASSEWGRGFSGANVLTF. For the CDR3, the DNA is TGTGCCAGCAGCGAGTGGGGCAGGGGGTTCTCTGGGGCCAACGTCCTGACTTTC.

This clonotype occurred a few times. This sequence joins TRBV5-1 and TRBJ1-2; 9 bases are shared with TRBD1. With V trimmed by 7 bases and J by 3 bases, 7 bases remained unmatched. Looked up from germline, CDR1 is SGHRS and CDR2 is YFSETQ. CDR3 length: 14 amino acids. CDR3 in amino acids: CASRSGQGDYGYTF. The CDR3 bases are TGCGCCAGCCGCTCGGGACAGGGTGACTATGGCTACACCTTC.

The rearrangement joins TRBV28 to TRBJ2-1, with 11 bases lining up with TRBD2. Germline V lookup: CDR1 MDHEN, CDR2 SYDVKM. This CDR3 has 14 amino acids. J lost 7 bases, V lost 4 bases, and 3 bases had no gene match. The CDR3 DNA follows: TGTGCCAGCAGTTGGAGGACTAGCGGGAATGAGCAGTTCTTC. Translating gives CASSWRTSGNEQFF.

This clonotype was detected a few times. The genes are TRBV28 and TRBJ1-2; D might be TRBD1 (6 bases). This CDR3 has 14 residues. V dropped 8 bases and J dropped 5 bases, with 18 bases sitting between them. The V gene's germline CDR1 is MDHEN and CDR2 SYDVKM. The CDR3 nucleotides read TGTGCCAGCCGACAGGACAGTTACGTTTATGGCTACACCTTC. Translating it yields CASRQDSYVYGYTF.